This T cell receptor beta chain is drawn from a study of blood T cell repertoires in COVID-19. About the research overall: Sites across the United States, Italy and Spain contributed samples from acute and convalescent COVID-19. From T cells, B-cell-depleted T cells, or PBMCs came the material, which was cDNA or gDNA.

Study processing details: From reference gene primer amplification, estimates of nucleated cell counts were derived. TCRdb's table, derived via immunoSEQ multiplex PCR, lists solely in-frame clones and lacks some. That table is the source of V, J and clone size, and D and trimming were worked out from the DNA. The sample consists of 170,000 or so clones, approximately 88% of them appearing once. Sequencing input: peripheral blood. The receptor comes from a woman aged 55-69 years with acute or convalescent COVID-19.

CDR3 in amino acids: CASSRTANTEAFF. CDR3 bases: TGTGCCAGCAGCAGGACAGCGAACACTGAAGCTTTCTTT. V gene TRBV3-1 (or the pseudogene TRBV3-2) combines with J gene TRBJ1-1; D is possibly TRBD1 (6 bases). Trimming shortened V by 5 bases and J by 1 base, and 8 bases separated the two germline ends. CDR1 is LGHDT, CDR2 YNNKEL, per germline (reference sequence). CDR3 size: 13 residues.